This T cell receptor beta chain was sequenced in a study of T cell responses to AZD1222 COVID-19 vaccine. General observations from the study: Sampling that yielded the repertoires occurred only after the peak T cell response. Spike-specific TCR repertoires showed rising breadth and depth after two AZD1222 doses. Recipients of AZD1222 seropositive at baseline numbered only 5 or 6.

Assay: immunoSEQ multiplex PCR; the TCRdb copy retains only in-frame clones and omits some. The repertoire consists of about 180,000 clones, with about 86% occurring once and the leading ten covering roughly 10%. Some second doses came at about 4 weeks and others at about 12 weeks; these were pooled. On this clone: As yet, its antigen is unknown.

The germline V gene has CDR1 DFQATT and CDR2 SNEGSKA (reference sequence). The CDR3 sequence is 12 residues long. V was cut by 4 bases and J by 0 bases, with 7 bases left in between. The origin of this receptor is an adult who received the AZD1222 COVID-19 vaccine. Sequenced material: peripheral blood, taken 28 days after the second AZD1222 dose. The chain joins TRBV20-1 to TRBJ2-7; D uncertain. CDR3 in amino acids: CSATDFSYEQYF. CDR3 coding DNA: TGCAGTGCTACTGACTTCTCCTACGAGCAGTACTTC.